This T cell receptor beta chain came from a study of blood T cell repertoires in COVID-19. Trimming took 5 bases from V and 7 from J, leaving 15 bases between them. CDR3 length: 14 amino acids. Germline CDR1 and CDR2: SGHTA and FQGTGA. In the original analysis: The assay estimated nucleated cells by amplifying reference gene primers. TCRdb's table, derived via immunoSEQ multiplex PCR, lists solely in-frame clones and lacks some. From that table come the V and J calls and clone size; the DNA was used to work out D and trimming. The sample has some 140,000 clones, over 75% seen once. V usage is TRBV7-3 and J usage is TRBJ2-1, with a possible D match to TRBD1 (6 bases). This clonotype originated in a man aged 65-85 years with active COVID-19. The sequencing input was peripheral blood. CDR3 in DNA: TGTGCCAGCAGCCTAGGGAAGGGGGTGAATGAGCAGTTCTTC. It codes for CASSLGKGVNEQFF.